Listed below are T cell receptor beta chains from one sample, sequenced in a study of regulatory T cells in long-lasting Graves disease. TCRdb called the multiplex PCR reads again in MiXCR, with one record for every CDR3 protein. This sample has about 470,000 distinct CDR3 sequences, with about 20% found just once. The specimen comprised peripheral blood mononuclear cells (PBMCs), sampled when the disease was refractory, from a patient treated with antithyroid drugs. These TCRs come from a female donor with Graves disease. Both conserved end residues are part of each CDR3. The D gene is left open where the match is weak. Where a row states a size, it is once, few, many or the class of an expanded clone; other rows omit it.

D: -; J: TRBJ1-2; V: TRBV20-1; size: -; DNA: TGCAGTGCTAGAGTTGGCAGGGGTTTGGATGGCTGCACCTTC; CDR3: CSARVGRGLDGCTF
D: TRBD2; J: TRBJ2-2; V: TRBV9; size: -; DNA: TGTGCCAGCAGCGCAGAACTAGCGGGGGGACCCGGGGAGCTGTTTTTT; CDR3: CASSAELAGGPGELFF
D: TRBD2; J: TRBJ2-4; V: TRBV27; size: -; DNA: TGTGCCAGCAGTTTATTCAGTGGACTAGCGGGAGCGGAGGTAAACATTCAGTACTTC; CDR3: CASSLFSGLAGAEVNIQYF
D: TRBD1; J: TRBJ2-4; V: TRBV28; size: few; DNA: TGTGCCAGCAGTCCCCTCGGACAGGATTTAGGCATTCAGTACTTC; CDR3: CASSPLGQDLGIQYF
D: -; J: TRBJ2-2; V: TRBV6-1; size: many; DNA: TGTGCCAGCATGACGCCTAGCACCGGGGAGCTGTTTTTT; CDR3: CASMTPSTGELFF
D: TRBD2; J: TRBJ2-7; V: TRBV11-2; size: -; DNA: TGTGCCAGCAGCTTACTCGCGGGAGTAGGAGACGAGCAGTACTTC; CDR3: CASSLLAGVGDEQYF
D: TRBD2; J: TRBJ2-7; V: TRBV5-6; size: -; DNA: TGTGCCAGCAGCTTCGAGGTAATTCGCGGGAGGAAAGGCTACGAGCAGTACTTC; CDR3: CASSFEVIRGRKGYEQYF
D: -; J: TRBJ2-2; V: TRBV5-1; size: few; DNA: TGCGCCAGCAGCGACCGGACCTTCACCGGGGAGCTGTTTTTT; CDR3: CASSDRTFTGELFF
D: -; J: TRBJ1-1; V: TRBV19; size: -; DNA: TGTGCCAGTAGTTCCAGACAGACGAAAGCTTTCTTT; CDR3: CASSSRQTKAFF
D: -; J: TRBJ2-3; V: TRBV7-9; size: -; DNA: TGTGCCAGCAGCTTAGGGCGTAGCGGTAACACAGATACGCAGTATTTT; CDR3: CASSLGRSGNTDTQYF
D: TRBD1; J: TRBJ1-5; V: TRBV24-1; size: -; DNA: TGTGCCACCAGTGACACCGGCGGGACAGGGGGCTCTTATAGCAATCAGCCCCAGCATTTT; CDR3: CATSDTGGTGGSYSNQPQHF
D: -; J: TRBJ2-3; V: TRBV5-1; size: few; DNA: TGCGCCAGCAGCTTAAAAGAAAACAGGGCGGGTACGCAGTATTTT; CDR3: CASSLKENRAGTQYF
D: TRBD1; J: TRBJ2-5; V: TRBV6-2/TRBV6-3; size: many; DNA: TGTGCCAGCAGCTGGACAGGGACAACAGAGACCCAGTACTTC; CDR3: CASSWTGTTETQYF
D: TRBD2; J: TRBJ2-3; V: TRBV5-5; size: -; DNA: TGTGCCAGCAGCGTCTGGGGACTAGCGGGCGTCACAGATACGCAGTATTTT; CDR3: CASSVWGLAGVTDTQYF
D: TRBD2; J: TRBJ2-7; V: TRBV5-6; size: -; DNA: TGTGCCAGCAGCTTGTGGGGACTAGCGGGAGACGAGCAGTACTTC; CDR3: CASSLWGLAGDEQYF
D: TRBD1; J: TRBJ1-5; V: TRBV28; size: -; DNA: TGTGCCAGCAGTTTTCTCGGACAGGGCCATCAGCCCCAGCATTTT; CDR3: CASSFLGQGHQPQHF
D: -; J: TRBJ1-2; V: TRBV7-8; size: many; DNA: TGTGCCAGCAGTGTCGGGGATGGCTACACCTTC; CDR3: CASSVGDGYTF
D: -; J: TRBJ2-2; V: TRBV2; size: few; DNA: TGTGCCAGCAGTGTGACACGTTCCGGGGAGCTGTTTTTT; CDR3: CASSVTRSGELFF
D: TRBD2; J: TRBJ2-3; V: TRBV11-2; size: -; DNA: TGTGCCAGCAGCCCCGGGGGGGGAGGAGCCTTGGGGGATACGCAGTATTTT; CDR3: CASSPGGGGALGDTQYF
D: TRBD1; J: TRBJ1-5; V: TRBV6-2/TRBV6-3; size: few; DNA: TGTGCCAGCAGTTTCCCGGGACAGAATCAGCCCCAGCATTTT; CDR3: CASSFPGQNQPQHF
D: TRBD1; J: TRBJ1-5; V: TRBV28; size: many; DNA: TGTGCCAGCAGACCACCGGGGACAGGGAATCAGCCCCAGCATTTT; CDR3: CASRPPGTGNQPQHF
D: -; J: TRBJ2-1; V: TRBV7-2; size: few; DNA: TGTGCCAGCAGCTTAGCCGGGGGACAGTCCAATGAGCAGTTCTTC; CDR3: CASSLAGGQSNEQFF
D: -; J: TRBJ1-3; V: TRBV6-1; size: -; DNA: TGTGCCAGCAGTGAAGCGCGGACAAGCTCTGGAAACACCATATATTTT; CDR3: CASSEARTSSGNTIYF
D: -; J: TRBJ1-1; V: TRBV14; size: -; DNA: TGTGCCAGCAGCCATTCGACAGAGAACACTGAAGCTTTCTTT; CDR3: CASSHSTENTEAFF
D: -; J: TRBJ1-2; V: TRBV2; size: many; DNA: TGTGCCAGCAGCGCGGAAAGGGGGGCCTATGGCTACACCTTC; CDR3: CASSAERGAYGYTF
D: TRBD1; J: TRBJ2-7; V: TRBV20-1; size: -; DNA: TGCAGTGCTGAACAGGGGTTGGGGTACGAGCAGTACTTC; CDR3: CSAEQGLGYEQYF
D: -; J: TRBJ2-2; V: TRBV30; size: many; DNA: TGTGCCTGGGATCAGGGCGGGGAGCTGTTTTTT; CDR3: CAWDQGGELFF
D: TRBD2; J: TRBJ2-1; V: TRBV18; size: -; DNA: TGTGCCAGCTCACCACAGCTAGCGGGCGACAATGAGCAGTTCTTC; CDR3: CASSPQLAGDNEQFF
D: -; J: TRBJ2-2; V: TRBV11-1; size: few; DNA: TGCGCCAGCAGCCAAAAACTAGGGCCCGGGGAGCTGTTTTTT; CDR3: CASSQKLGPGELFF
D: -; J: TRBJ2-7; V: TRBV7-9; size: -; DNA: TGTGCCAGCAGCTCTATAGACAACTACGAGCAGTACTTC; CDR3: CASSSIDNYEQYF
D: -; J: TRBJ1-2; V: TRBV7-9; size: few; DNA: TGTGCCAGCAGCTTCTGGAAAACAAGCGGGGGCTACACCTTC; CDR3: CASSFWKTSGGYTF
D: -; J: TRBJ1-2; V: TRBV28; size: many; DNA: TGTGCCAGCAGTTTATTGGGGGGGAATATTCCTAACTATGGCTACACCTTC; CDR3: CASSLLGGNIPNYGYTF
D: -; J: TRBJ1-2; V: TRBV18; size: few; DNA: TGTGCCAGCTCACCGGAGAGTTATATGGCTGGGACCTTC; CDR3: CASSPESYMAGTF
D: -; J: TRBJ2-1; V: TRBV18; size: -; DNA: TGTGCCAGCTCACCACCGAGGTCAGGGGACGTGAGTGTGCAGTTCTTC; CDR3: CASSPPRSGDVSVQFF
D: TRBD2; J: TRBJ2-5; V: TRBV30; size: -; DNA: TGTGCCTGGAGTCCCATAGCGGGAGGCGTGGGCGAGACCCAGTACTTC; CDR3: CAWSPIAGGVGETQYF
D: TRBD1; J: TRBJ2-5; V: TRBV12-3/TRBV12-4; size: -; DNA: TGTGCCAGCAGCACAGGGGATGTTACGGAGACCCAGTACTTC; CDR3: CASSTGDVTETQYF
D: -; J: TRBJ1-2; V: TRBV2; size: many; DNA: TGTGCCAGCAGTTCGGCGGAAATCTATGGCTACACCTTC; CDR3: CASSSAEIYGYTF
D: TRBD2; J: TRBJ2-7; V: TRBV7-3; size: -; DNA: TGTGCCGGCAGCCTAACTAGCGGTGGCTCCTACGAGCAGTACTTC; CDR3: CAGSLTSGGSYEQYF
D: -; J: TRBJ2-7; V: TRBV4-1; size: once; DNA: TGCGCCAGCAGCCAAGAGAGGGGACCCTGGGAGCAGTACTTC; CDR3: CASSQERGPWEQYF
D: TRBD1; J: TRBJ2-5; V: TRBV4-1; size: -; DNA: TGCGCCAGCAGCCAAGACGGGACAGTTACGACCCAGTACTTC; CDR3: CASSQDGTVTTQYF
D: -; J: TRBJ1-1; V: TRBV4-1; size: few; DNA: TGCGCCAGCACCCAAACAGGGATGAACACTGAAGCTTTCTTT; CDR3: CASTQTGMNTEAFF
D: -; J: TRBJ1-5; V: TRBV6-1; size: many; DNA: TGTGCCAGCAGGGGGGTAGGGATCAATCAGCCCCAGCATTTT; CDR3: CASRGVGINQPQHF
D: -; J: TRBJ1-1; V: TRBV24-1; size: many; DNA: TGTGCCCCCCCTCGTGTGGAAGCTTTCTTT; CDR3: CAPPRVEAFF